The 16 T cell receptor beta chains in this list originate from one sample, sequenced in a study of blood T cell repertoires in COVID-19 (dated by TCRdb to 2018 to 2020). Library prep was done by the immunoSEQ multiplex PCR assay. Not all clones reach the TCRdb copy of this immuneACCESS table, which keeps in-frame sequences only. Checked studies attribute under half of the gap to unresolved V genes and leave the rest unexplained. This sample is represented by tens of thousands of clones; about three quarters of them were singletons. The ten top clones hold under 30% of the sample. Input material: peripheral blood. Receptors were obtained from a woman of 80 years or more with active or convalescent COVID-19.

This chain connects TRBV6-5 to TRBJ1-2; no reliable D call. V lost 5 bases to trimming and J lost 3 bases, with 10 bases between them. The V gene's germline CDR1 is MNHEY and CDR2 SVGAGI. This CDR3 comprises 13 residues. The CDR3 reads CASSPAADYGYTF. The CDR3 DNA is TGTGCCAGCAGTCCTGCCGCAGACTATGGCTACACCTTC.

The chain is built from TRBV5-5 and TRBJ2-3, with 7 nucleotides matching TRBD2. The germline V gene encodes CDR1 SGHKS and CDR2 YYEKEE (reference sequence). This CDR3 spans 13 amino acids. The J segment lost 5 bases and the V segment lost 4 bases, leaving 4 bases of the junction unmatched. The CDR3 protein is CASSPGGEDTQYF. The DNA for the CDR3 is TGTGCCAGCAGCCCTGGGGGGGAAGATACGCAGTATTTT.

The V call is TRBV9, the J call TRBJ2-2, with D perhaps matching TRBD2 (6 bases). The germline V gene encodes CDR1 SGDLS and CDR2 YYNGEE. Deletions cut 2 bases from V and 4 bases from J, with 12 bases between. The CDR3 has 15 residues. For the CDR3, the DNA is TGTGCCAGCAGCGTTGGGGACTTTGGCACCGGGGAGCTGTTTTTT. Its translation is CASSVGDFGTGELFF.

The genes are TRBV7-2 and TRBJ2-1; 8 bases map to TRBD2. J gave up 0 bases and V 6 bases, and 10 bases lay outside the gene matches. This CDR3 contains 17 residues. Germline CDR1 reads SGHTA; CDR2 reads FQGNSA. CDR3 nucleotides: TGTGCCAGCAGTCGTCCCTTCGGGGGGGGCTCCTACAATGAGCAGTTCTTC. Translated, it gives CASSRPFGGGSYNEQFF.

This clone was counted a single time. The genes are TRBV19 and TRBJ1-5, with TRBD1 as a possible D gene (5 bases). With 3 bases removed from V and 3 bases from J, the gap between germline ends came to 18 bases. Germline V gives CDR1 LNHDA, CDR2 SQIVND (reference sequence). This CDR3 has 17 amino acids. The CDR3 nucleotides are TGTGCCAGTAGTATGTCATCCGGGGGTACCCTCAATCAGCCCCAGCATTTT. Translating it yields CASSMSSGGTLNQPQHF.

CDR3 coding DNA: TGTGCCACCACGGGGGGGGAAATCGCCTACGAGCAGTACTTC. As protein: CATTGGEIAYEQYF. The genes are TRBV19 and TRBJ2-7; 8 positions agree with TRBD2. CDR1 is LNHDA and CDR2 is SQIVND in the germline V gene (reference sequence). This CDR3 has 14 residues. The J segment lost 2 bases and the V segment lost 10 bases, leaving 10 bases of the junction unmatched.

V and J are TRBV7-2 and TRBJ2-7; 10 positions agree with TRBD2. This CDR3 contains 15 residues. With V trimmed by 1 base and J by 7 bases, 7 bases remained unmatched. Germline CDR1 SGHTA, CDR2 FQGNSA. CDR3 DNA: TGTGCCAGCAGCTTAGAACTAGCGGGGTCGGGGGAGCAGTACTTC. Translating gives CASSLELAGSGEQYF.

The CDR3 loop is CASSRAGGIQETQYF. The CDR3 DNA reads TGTGCCAGTAGTAGAGCGGGGGGTATCCAAGAGACCCAGTACTTC. The rearrangement links TRBV19 to TRBJ2-5; 9 bases are shared with TRBD2. Trimming cost V 4 bases and J 1 base; bases outside gene matches: 4. CDR1 is LNHDA and CDR2 is SQIVND in the germline V gene (reference sequence). The CDR3 is made up of 15 amino acids.

The V gene is TRBV7-2, the J gene TRBJ2-7; D perhaps matches TRBD2 (5 bases). The CDR3 contains 14 residues. Germline V lookup: CDR1 SGHTA, CDR2 FQGNSA. V was cut by 5 bases and J by 3 bases, with 14 bases left in between. CDR3 residues: CASSPRTWGYEQYF. In nucleotides, the CDR3 is TGTGCCAGCAGCCCTAGGACTTGGGGCTACGAGCAGTACTTC.

The chain couples TRBV5-6 to TRBJ1-5; 7 nucleotides agree with TRBD1. Per germline, CDR1 SGHDT and CDR2 YYEEEE. V was pared by 4 bases and J by 5 bases, with 6 bases of the junction left unmatched. This CDR3 spans 14 amino acids. The CDR3 loop is CASSARDSYQPQHF. The DNA for the CDR3 is TGTGCCAGCAGCGCACGGGACAGTTATCAGCCCCAGCATTTT. Using reference TRBV5-6 and TRBJ1-5 for the parts outside the CDR3, the full variable domain is DAGVTQSPTHLIKTRGQQVTLRCSPKSGHDTVSWYQQALGQGPQFIFQYYEEEERQRGNFPDRFSGHQFPNYSSELNVNALLLGDSALYLCASSARDSYQPQHFGDGTRLSIL.

CDR3 DNA: TGTGCCAGCAGCTTGACTAGCGGGTTCAGGGATACGCAGTATTTT. Translating gives CASSLTSGFRDTQYF. The J gene is TRBJ2-3, the V gene TRBV7-3; 10 bases match TRBD2. V gave up 3 bases and J gave up 6 bases; unmatched junction bases: 6. The germline CDR1 and CDR2 sequences are SGHTA and FQGTGA. CDR3 size: 15 residues.

V and J are TRBV7-9 and TRBJ1-2, with D possibly TRBD1 on 6 matching bases. Germline V gene lookup returns CDR1 SEHNR and CDR2 FQNEAQ (reference sequence). Trimming took off 5 bases at V and 5 bases at J, with 12 bases between the two ends. This CDR3 contains 13 residues. The CDR3 protein is CASSPHRVYGYTF. Here the CDR3 DNA reads TGTGCCAGCAGCCCCCACAGGGTTTATGGCTACACCTTC.

In the case of this clone: This specimen includes other DNA sequences encoding the same CDR3. The chain uses TRBV10-3 and TRBJ2-3; 9 positions agree with TRBD2. Germline assignment: CDR1 ENHRY and CDR2 SYGVKD. Unmatched junction bases numbered 9, after V lost 2 bases and J lost 9 bases. CDR3 length: 15 residues. This CDR3 is CAISERGGGGVTQYF. In DNA, the CDR3 is TGTGCCATCAGTGAGCGTGGCGGGGGGGGTGTAACGCAGTATTTT.

This clone has just one count. The chain carries TRBV11-2 and TRBJ2-1, with D perhaps matching TRBD2 (7 bases). CDR1 is SGHAT, CDR2 FQNNGV, per germline. This CDR3 spans 16 amino acids. The V and J ends lost 2 bases and 7 bases respectively, with 18 bases between them. DNA of the CDR3: TGTGCCAGCAGCTTATTGGGGGGGCGGAGCGTGAATGAGCAGTTCTTC. Protein sequence: CASSLLGGRSVNEQFF.

This sequence joins TRBV4-3 and TRBJ2-3; 9 positions agree with TRBD2. The trim removed 0 bases at V and 5 bases at J, leaving 6 bases unmatched. The CDR3 is 16 residues long. Germline CDR1 reads LGHNA; CDR2 reads YSLEER. DNA for the CDR3: TGCGCCAGCAGCCAAGAGGCTAGCGGGGCTTTAGATACGCAGTATTTT. The encoded protein is CASSQEASGALDTQYF.

Only a few counts were recorded for this clone. The chain couples TRBV6-5 to TRBJ2-7; D perhaps matches TRBD1 (5 bases). Germline V gene lookup returns CDR1 MNHEY and CDR2 SVGAGI. Trimming took off 2 bases at V and 0 bases at J, with 8 bases between the two ends. CDR3 length equals 14 residues. The CDR3 DNA reads as TGTGCCAGCAGTTACGGGCAGGGCTCCTACGAGCAGTACTTC. Translated, it gives CASSYGQGSYEQYF.